What follows is one T cell receptor (beta chain) and its context. This clonotype appeared a single time. Its antigen is currently not known. The record has no base qualities; no much larger clone is one base away. Evidence from a single read is weak. Peripheral blood CD8+ and CD4+ T cells from healthy donors, Susac syndrome patients and multiple sclerosis patients were profiled using high-throughput TCR beta sequencing. Multiple sclerosis controls were treatment-naive patients with stable or active relapsing-remitting disease fulfilling revised McDonald criteria. CD8+ TEMRA cells were enriched by FACS, while bulk CD8+ and CD4+ T cells were purified by magnetic negative isolation. Blood was collected in EDTA tubes and processed within 24 hours, with PBMCs isolated through density gradient centrifugation. PBMCs destined for TCR sequencing were cryopreserved in liquid nitrogen and later thawed in a 37 °C water bath. A purity of at least 90% was achieved for sorted or isolated CD4+, CD8+ and CD8+ TEMRA cells.

This record comes from a study of CD8 T cells in Susac syndrome (dated 2019 in TCRdb). In the study overall: Whether CD8+ T cell activation and differentiation in Susac syndrome was antigen driven was tested using repertoire sequencing. Study-wide conclusions, independent of this receptor: The TCR sequencing and HLA analysis was acknowledged to have included a relatively small number of individuals.

RNA was extracted with the RNeasy kit and roughly 0.45 to 1 ug was reverse transcribed using random hexamers. TCR beta CDR3 regions were amplified with the immunoSEQ multiplex PCR assay covering 54 Vbeta and 13 Jbeta segments. PCR amplification bias was corrected by using a synthetic template baseline for primer optimization and computational correction. Per the original workflow: Only productive sequences were kept, with reads annotated to V, D and J genes according to IMGT and analyzed in immunoSEQ Analyzer. Clonality was computed as one minus Shannon entropy normalized by log2 of the number of productive unique sequences. For each patient and control, public and private clones were evaluated within the 100 most prevalent clones. Susac-specific clones were defined as absent from healthy and MS cohorts, roughly 1,100 published viral clones and other ImmuneACCESS disease sequences. The public reads were reprocessed in TCRdb via fastp at Q25 and MiXCR, keeping in-frame beta chains. Under each unique CDR3 protein, matching rows form one entry showing the most common genes and DNA. The V and J calls and clone size come from TCRdb's table, not from the authors' own analysis. The sample table shows 150,000 to 200,000 distinct CDR3 sequences, and roughly 94% are seen once. The ten largest clonotypes hold about 0.1% of the sample.

There are 13 amino acids in the CDR3, from cysteine to phenylalanine inclusive. Only the CDR3 region is kept as DNA, spanning 39 bases read in frame from base 1. CDR1 and CDR2 were assigned from the germline V gene as SQVTM and ANQGSEA. V and J are truncated by 8 bases and 0 bases respectively, leaving an intervening sequence of 13 bases. Sequenced material: CD4+ T cells from PBMCs. This receptor was obtained from a human donor with multiple sclerosis. The sequence is built from TRBV29-1 and TRBJ1-1, with the D gene uncertain. The CDR3 reads as follows: CSSTPRLNTEAFF. DNA sequence: TGCAGCTCCACCCCACGCTTGAACACTGAAGCTTTCTTT. The entire variable domain, with the stretches around the CDR3 drawn from the reference TRBV29-1 and TRBJ1-1 proteins, is SAVISQKPSRDICQRGTSLTIQCQVDSQVTMMFWYRQQPGQSLTLIATANQGSEATYESGFVIDKFPISRPNLTFSTLTVSNMSPEDSSIYLCSSTPRLNTEAFFGQGTRLTVV.